Below, 22 T cell receptor beta chains from the same sample are listed, as sequenced in a study of CD8+CD57+ T cells in acquired aplastic anemia. TCR beta VDJ and CDR3 were profiled, and genomic DNA was the template. Each CDR3 protein is one row after TCRdb ran MiXCR on the reads. Seen here are a few hundred thousand distinct CDR3 sequences, roughly 53% observed once, and the top ten hold around 20%. Patients included in sequencing had previously demonstrated CD8+CD57+ cell expansion by flow cytometry. Sequences were obtained from sorted CD4+, CD8+, or CD8+CD57+ T cells (not recorded which) from PBMCs. These receptors all come from a human donor with aplastic anemia.

This clonotype was counted only a few times. The junction shows a germline mismatch at one end, possibly a read error. The CDR3 coding sequence is TGTGCCTGCAGTTTCATCGGGGGGGACACCGGGGAGCTGTTTTTT. Translated, it gives CACSFIGGDTGELFF. The rearrangement links TRBV6-5 to TRBJ2-2, with 8 bases fitting TRBD2. The CDR3 length is 15 residues. From germline, CDR1 is MNHEY and CDR2 SVGAGI.

This clonotype was seen ten or more times. V usage is TRBV19 and J usage is TRBJ1-1; possibly TRBD1 for D (5 bases). The CDR3 runs to 14 residues. V lost 6 bases to trimming and J lost 0 bases, with 11 bases between them. Per germline, CDR1 LNHDA and CDR2 SQIVND (reference sequence). The CDR3 sequence is CASRGGRMNTEAFF. CDR3 bases: TGTGCCAGTAGGGGGGGTCGGATGAACACTGAAGCTTTCTTT.

V gene TRBV7-9 combines with J gene TRBJ1-5; no clear D gene. This CDR3 is 13 amino acids long. CDR1 SEHNR and CDR2 FQNEAQ come from the germline V gene (reference sequence). V gave up 1 base and J gave up 14 bases, with 15 bases separating them. The CDR3 sequence: CASSLDSRSREHF. The CDR3 DNA is TGTGCCAGCAGCTTAGATTCGAGGTCTCGCGAGCATTTT.

This clonotype has ten or more counts. The J gene is TRBJ1-3, the V gene TRBV19, with D perhaps matching TRBD1 (5 bases). Trimming left V 7 bases short and J 2 bases short, with 18 bases between. Germline V CDR1 and CDR2: LNHDA, SQIVND (reference sequence). The CDR3 covers 16 residues. The DNA for the CDR3 is TGTGCCAGTACCCCTGGGGATACGGGGGCTGGAAACACCATATATTTT. It codes for CASTPGDTGAGNTIYF.

This clonotype came up many times. The V and J genes are TRBV29-1 and TRBJ1-1; 7 nucleotides line up with TRBD1. Looked up from germline, CDR1 is SQVTM and CDR2 is ANQGSEA. The CDR3 is 13 residues long. V lost 2 bases and J lost 7; bases outside the gene matches: 7. The CDR3 DNA follows: TGCAGCGTTGAAAAACGCCGGGACAGTGAAGCTTTCTTT. This encodes CSVEKRRDSEAFF.

V gene TRBV2 combines with J gene TRBJ2-1, with D perhaps matching TRBD2 (6 bases). The CDR3 sequence is 13 residues long. Trimming shortened V by 4 bases and J by 7 bases, and 11 bases separated the two germline ends. The germline V gene encodes CDR1 SNHLY and CDR2 FYNNEI. This CDR3 is CASSVGLNNEQFF. The DNA of the CDR3 is TGTGCCAGCAGTGTGGGACTTAATAATGAGCAGTTCTTC.

This clonotype was recorded many times. This may come from a read error, since a much larger clone is one base off. The rearrangement joins TRBV10-3 to TRBJ1-4; 7 bases line up with TRBD1. CDR1 is ENHRY and CDR2 is SYGVKD in the germline V gene. The CDR3 length is 14 residues. This chain's CDR3 is CAISETGENEKLLF. The CDR3 DNA sequence: TGTGCCATCAGTGAGACAGGGGAGAATGAAAAACTGCTTTTT.

V is TRBV2 and J is TRBJ2-7; 10 bases map to TRBD1. Trimming removed 5 bases from V and 6 bases from J; junction bases left unmatched: 7. CDR1 SNHLY and CDR2 FYNNEI come from the germline V gene. The CDR3 runs 14 residues. The CDR3, as DNA: TGTGCCAGCAGTCCCGGGACAGGGGATAGCGAGCAGTACTTC. Translating it yields CASSPGTGDSEQYF. Looking up the rest from reference TRBV2 and TRBJ2-7 gives the full variable domain: EPEVTQTPSHQVTQMGQEVILRCVPISNHLYFYWYRQILGQKVEFLVSFYNNEISEKSEIFDDQFSVERPDGSNFTLKIRSTKLEDSAMYFCASSPGTGDSEQYFGPGTRLTVT.

This chain links TRBV6-5 with TRBJ2-3; D gene unclear. Germline V gene sequence: CDR1 MNHEY, CDR2 SVGAGI. Trimming shortened V by 0 bases and J by 0 bases, and 10 bases separated the two germline ends. The CDR3 contains 16 residues. In nucleotides, the CDR3 is TGTGCCAGCAGTTACTCGATAGGTTTTAGCACAGATACGCAGTATTTT. Residues: CASSYSIGFSTDTQYF.

The chain recombines TRBV5-1 with TRBJ1-1; D is uncertain. Trimming left V 4 bases short and J 1 base short, with 14 bases between. Per the germline V gene, CDR1 is SGHRS and CDR2 is YFSETQ. CDR3 length equals 15 residues. The CDR3 here is CASSPDPGRNTEAFF. CDR3 in DNA: TGCGCCAGCAGCCCGGACCCAGGCCGGAACACTGAAGCTTTCTTT.

This sequence joins TRBV10-2 and TRBJ1-4, with a weak D call TRBD1 (5 bases). Between the trimmed V and J ends, which lost 3 bases and 5 bases, there was a span of 10 bases. Germline loops: CDR1 WSHSY, CDR2 SAAADI. CDR3 length equals 14 residues. CDR3: CASSEAGPNEKLFF. The DNA for the CDR3 is TGCGCCAGCAGTGAAGCAGGGCCAAATGAAAAACTGTTTTTT.

The chain is built from TRBV19 and TRBJ2-7; TRBD1 aligns across 10 bases. Per the germline V gene, CDR1 is LNHDA and CDR2 is SQIVND (reference sequence). V shed 9 bases and J 2 bases; nucleotides not matched to a gene: 7. The CDR3 has 14 amino acids. The CDR3 nucleotides read TGTGCCAGCAGCCCGACAGGGGGCACCTACGAGCAGTACTTC. It is translated as CASSPTGGTYEQYF. The whole variable domain, filled in from reference TRBV19 and TRBJ2-7, reads DGGITQSPKYLFRKEGQNVTLSCEQNLNHDAMYWYRQDPGQGLRLIYYSQIVNDFQKGDIAEGYSVSREKKESFPLTVTSAQKNPTAFYLCASSPTGGTYEQYFGPGTRLTVT.

As for this clonotype: A clone one base away is much larger, so this may be a read error. V is TRBV6-5 and J is TRBJ1-1; D is ambiguous. This CDR3 spans 13 amino acids. Germline V gives CDR1 MNHEY, CDR2 SVGAGI. V gave up 7 bases and J gave up 0 bases, with 9 bases separating them. The CDR3 DNA reads as TGTGCCAGCAAACTGGATATGAACACTGAAGCTTTCTTT. As protein: CASKLDMNTEAFF.

V gene TRBV19 combines with J gene TRBJ1-2; 11 bases fit TRBD1. With V trimmed by 3 bases and J by 1 base, 4 bases remained unmatched. Germline V gene data show CDR1 as LNHDA and CDR2 as SQIVND (reference sequence). This CDR3 spans 16 amino acids. CDR3 loop: CASSIRDRGGNYGYTF. The CDR3 nucleotides read TGTGCCAGTAGTATCCGGGACAGGGGGGGTAACTATGGCTACACCTTC.

This clonotype was counted at least ten times. The gene calls are TRBV6-5 and TRBJ1-2; 9 positions match TRBD1. Germline V gene sequence: CDR1 MNHEY, CDR2 SVGAGI. CDR3 length equals 15 residues. Losses at the gene ends were 5 bases for V and 4 bases for J; bases not matched to a gene: 8. CDR3 protein: CASSTTGQGRYGYTF. The CDR3 bases are TGTGCCAGCAGTACGACGGGACAGGGTCGCTATGGCTACACCTTC.

J is TRBJ2-3 and V is TRBV12-3 or TRBV12-4, with D unresolved. Between the trimmed V and J ends, which lost 6 bases and 2 bases, there was a span of 12 bases. The CDR3 has 14 residues. The CDR3 DNA follows: TGTGCCAGCAGCCAGAGTAGGAACACAGATACGCAGTATTTT. Its translation: CASSQSRNTDTQYF.

The chain is built from TRBV9 and TRBJ2-5; D ambiguous. The length of the CDR3 is 13 residues. Germline CDR1 and CDR2: SGDLS and YYNGEE. V lost 0 bases to trimming and J lost 5 bases, with 8 bases between them. The CDR3 DNA sequence: TGTGCCAGCAGCGTAGCAAGGTCGGAGACCCAGTACTTC. Protein: CASSVARSETQYF.

The V and J genes are TRBV2 and TRBJ1-6; 9 nucleotides line up with TRBD1. CDR3 length equals 13 residues. Looked up from germline, CDR1 is SNHLY and CDR2 is FYNNEI. With 7 bases clipped from V and 10 bases from J, the junction kept 5 bases outside the gene matches. CDR3 protein: CASNGQGKSPLHF. CDR3 DNA sequence: TGTGCCAGCAACGGACAGGGGAAGTCACCCCTCCACTTT.

The V and J genes are TRBV19 and TRBJ1-6; no clear D gene. The germline V gene encodes CDR1 LNHDA and CDR2 SQIVND (reference sequence). V lost 7 bases and J 7 bases, leaving 11 bases between the germline ends. This CDR3 is built from 13 residues. CDR3 loop: CASTGPGNSPLHF. The CDR3 coding sequence is TGTGCCAGTACTGGGCCTGGCAATTCACCCCTCCACTTT.

The rearrangement uses TRBV19 and TRBJ1-1, with 8 bases lining up with TRBD1. Germline CDR1 is LNHDA and CDR2 is SQIVND (reference sequence). Germline trimming cut 2 bases from V and 4 bases from J; bases unmatched to any gene: 6. The CDR3 has 15 residues. The CDR3, as DNA: TGTGCCAGTAGTATATTATCTACAGGGGGCACTGAAGCTTTCTTT. It is translated as CASSILSTGGTEAFF. Supplemented by reference TRBV19 and TRBJ1-1, the full variable domain reads DGGITQSPKYLFRKEGQNVTLSCEQNLNHDAMYWYRQDPGQGLRLIYYSQIVNDFQKGDIAEGYSVSREKKESFPLTVTSAQKNPTAFYLCASSILSTGGTEAFFGQGTRLTVV.

J is TRBJ2-7 and V is TRBV18, with 8 bases fitting TRBD1. Germline V gives CDR1 KGHSH, CDR2 LQKENI. J gave up 4 bases and V 5 bases, and 4 bases lay outside the gene matches. The CDR3 is made up of 13 amino acids. DNA for the CDR3: TGTGCCAGCTCAAACGACAGGGGATACGAGCAGTACTTC. Encoded protein: CASSNDRGYEQYF.

The chain recombines TRBV19 with TRBJ1-6, with 7 bases matching TRBD1. From germline, CDR1 is LNHDA and CDR2 SQIVND (reference sequence). The CDR3 is 16 residues long. J gave up 13 bases and V 5 bases, and 17 bases lay outside the gene matches. The CDR3 here is CASSPYRGTQSVPLHF. CDR3 bases: TGTGCCAGTAGTCCATACAGGGGAACCCAATCTGTCCCCCTCCACTTT.